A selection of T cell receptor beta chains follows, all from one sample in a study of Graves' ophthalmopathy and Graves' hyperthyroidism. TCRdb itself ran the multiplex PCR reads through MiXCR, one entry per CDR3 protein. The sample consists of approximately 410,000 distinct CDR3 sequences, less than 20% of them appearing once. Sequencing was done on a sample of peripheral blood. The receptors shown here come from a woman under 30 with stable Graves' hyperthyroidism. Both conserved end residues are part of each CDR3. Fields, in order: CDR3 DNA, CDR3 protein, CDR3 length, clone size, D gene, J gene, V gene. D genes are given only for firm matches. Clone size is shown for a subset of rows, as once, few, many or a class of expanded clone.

DNA: TGCAGCGTTTGGATACAGGGGATGAATGGCTACACCTTC
CDR3: CSVWIQGMNGYTF
length: 13
size: NA
D: TRBD1
J: TRBJ1-2
V: TRBV29-1

DNA: TGCGCCAGCAGCTTGGAGGGGGAAGGTTATTCCTATAATTCACCCCTCCACTTT
CDR3: CASSLEGEGYSYNSPLHF
length: 18
size: many
D: NA
J: TRBJ1-6
V: TRBV5-1

DNA: TGTGCCACCAGTGATTTTTCCCAGGGCTATGGCTACACCTTC
CDR3: CATSDFSQGYGYTF
length: 14
size: many
D: NA
J: TRBJ1-2
V: TRBV24-1

DNA: TGTGCCACCAGTGGAGGGGGGCTCGAGCAGTACTTC
CDR3: CATSGGGLEQYF
length: 12
size: many
D: NA
J: TRBJ2-7
V: TRBV24-1

DNA: TGTGCCAGTAGTATAACGGCCTTGATGAACACTGAAGCTTTCTTT
CDR3: CASSITALMNTEAFF
length: 15
size: many
D: NA
J: TRBJ1-1
V: TRBV19

DNA: TGTGCCAGCAGTTTGGCCGGGACAGGGATTACCGGGGAGCTGTTTTTT
CDR3: CASSLAGTGITGELFF
length: 16
size: many
D: TRBD1
J: TRBJ2-2
V: TRBV12-3/TRBV12-4

DNA: TGTGCCAGCAGTTACATGGGACGGATGAACACTGAAGCTTTCTTT
CDR3: CASSYMGRMNTEAFF
length: 15
size: many
D: NA
J: TRBJ1-1
V: TRBV6-2/TRBV6-3

DNA: TGCAGTGCTCGGGACAGATACAACTATGGCTACACCTTC
CDR3: CSARDRYNYGYTF
length: 13
size: many
D: TRBD1
J: TRBJ1-2
V: TRBV20-1

DNA: TGTGCCAGCAGTTACATCCGATCCCAGGGGTCGAGCAATCAGCCCCAGCATTTT
CDR3: CASSYIRSQGSSNQPQHF
length: 18
size: many
D: NA
J: TRBJ1-5
V: TRBV6-2/TRBV6-3

DNA: TGCAGTGCTAGAGATGATGGGACACCTGACCCAATCGAGCAGTACTTC
CDR3: CSARDDGTPDPIEQYF
length: 16
size: once
D: NA
J: TRBJ2-7
V: TRBV20-1